This T cell receptor (beta chain) appears in the sequencing data of a study of T-cell reconstitution after alpha-beta-depleted transplantation in children. The study, taken as a whole, reports: Certain patients had high TCRbeta diversity at day 60, and it came from recipient T cells and thymic progenitors that survived. Reportedly, alpha-beta T cells present about two months post-transplant originated from several hundred expanded clones of graft origin. Newly generated T cells supplied most T-cell counts and diversity one year post-transplant.

The length of the CDR3 is 12 residues. Per germline, CDR1 SNHLY and CDR2 FYNNEI. V lost 5 bases and J 8 bases, leaving 12 bases between the germline ends. Unique molecular identifiers featured in how the TCRbeta library was prepared. TCRdb itself ran the PCR reads through MiXCR, one entry per CDR3 protein. The sample has fewer than 350,000 distinct CDR3 sequences; almost 8% are singletons. Details on this clonotype: Its antigen remains unidentified.

The source is a female patient aged 2-10 years who had a stem cell transplant for Fanconi anemia, so the T cells may come from the graft donor. V gene TRBV2 combines with J gene TRBJ1-1; a weak D match, TRBD1 (6 bases). The source material was peripheral blood, sampled 360 days after TCRalphabeta/CD19-depleted stem cell transplant. Here the CDR3 DNA reads TGTGCCAGCAGTAAGGGGGTTTACGAAGCTTTCTTT. As protein: CASSKGVYEAFF. The whole variable domain, filled in from reference TRBV2 and TRBJ1-1, reads EPEVTQTPSHQVTQMGQEVILRCVPISNHLYFYWYRQILGQKVEFLVSFYNNEISEKSEIFDDQFSVERPDGSNFTLKIRSTKLEDSAMYFCASSKGVYEAFFGQGTRLTVV.